Detailed here is one T cell receptor (beta chain). Its antigen is not identified. Clones were sequenced by immunoSEQ multiplex PCR, and TCRdb holds only the in-frame ones, with some missing. The data show roughly 93,000 clones, with 85% to 95% seen just once and about 0.44% held by the top ten. With 2 bases removed from V and 2 bases from J, the gap between germline ends came to 11 bases. Germline CDR1 reads SGHDT; CDR2 reads YYEEEE. This CDR3 has 16 amino acids. This record comes from a study of graft-versus-host responses after intestinal transplantation. Turning to the study itself: Isolated intestinal, liver-intestinal, or multivisceral transplants had been given to the recipients.

The receptor was derived from a human donor who was the organ donor for an intestinal transplant. The V and J genes are TRBV5-6 and TRBJ1-6; D is unresolved. The starting material was unstimulated CD8+ T cells sorted from spleen or lymph node cells, obtained before transplant. The CDR3 here is CASSLRPGAYNSPLHF. The DNA for the CDR3 is TGTGCCAGCAGCTTACGGCCCGGGGCCTATAATTCACCCCTCCACTTT.